Below are 30 T cell receptor beta chains sequenced from a single sample in a study of blood T cell repertoires in COVID-19. The table came from immunoSEQ multiplex PCR; TCRdb's copy has only in-frame clones and leaves some out. Among about 190,000 clones listed, about 85% were seen once. What was sequenced was peripheral blood. The source is a young man with acute or convalescent COVID-19.

The sample holds one count of this clone. The genes are TRBV10-2 and TRBJ1-1; D ambiguous. This CDR3 region has 16 residues. Germline assignment: CDR1 WSHSY and CDR2 SAAADI. Trimming took 7 bases from V and 1 from J, leaving 19 bases between them. CDR3 sequence reads: CASMAAAPLSNTEAFF. CDR3 nucleotide sequence: TGCGCCAGCATGGCGGCGGCCCCCTTATCGAACACTGAAGCTTTCTTT.

The genes are TRBV6-6 and TRBJ2-1; 12 nucleotides agree with TRBD2. In germline, CDR1 is MNHNY, CDR2 SVGAGI (reference sequence). The CDR3 is 16 amino acids. The V segment lost 2 bases and the J segment 8 bases; nucleotides outside the gene matches: 7. The CDR3 region is CASSYGLAGGKDEQFF. The CDR3, as DNA: TGTGCCAGCAGTTACGGGCTAGCGGGGGGGAAGGATGAGCAGTTCTTC.

CDR3 nucleotides: TGCGCCAGCAGCTTGGCCAGGGACTACGAGCAGTACTTC. Residues: CASSLARDYEQYF. The rearrangement uses TRBV5-1 and TRBJ2-7; a possible D gene is TRBD1 (5 bases). The V and J ends lost 0 bases and 3 bases respectively, with 7 bases between them. Germline V gene data show CDR1 as SGHRS and CDR2 as YFSETQ. CDR3 length equals 13 residues.

This clone has more than one count but fewer than ten. CDR3 sequence reads: CATSRDYRGRNTEAFF. The CDR3 DNA reads TGTGCCACCAGCAGAGATTATAGGGGGAGGAACACTGAAGCTTTCTTT. The genes are TRBV15 and TRBJ1-1, with D possibly TRBD1 on 6 matching bases. V shed 0 bases and J shed 1 base, with 12 bases lying between them. The CDR3 consists of 16 residues. Germline V gene sequence: CDR1 LNHNV, CDR2 YYDKDF (reference sequence). Full variable domain (remainder filled in from reference TRBV15 and TRBJ1-1): DAMVIQNPRYQVTQFGKPVTLSCSQTLNHNVMYWYQQKSSQAPKLLFHYYDKDFNNEADTPDNFQSRRPNTSFCFLDIRSPGLGDTAMYLCATSRDYRGRNTEAFFGQGTRLTVV.

This sequence joins TRBV30 and TRBJ2-3; TRBD2 matches 7 bases. The CDR3 consists of 13 residues. Trimming took 3 bases from V and 3 from J; bases not matched to a gene: 3. Germline V gene sequence: CDR1 GTSNPN, CDR2 SVGIG (reference sequence). The CDR3 DNA sequence: TGTGCCTGGAGGAGGCGGGAGACAGATACGCAGTATTTT. The encoded protein is CAWRRRETDTQYF.

This rearrangement joins TRBV9 to TRBJ2-1; no reliable D call. CDR1 SGDLS and CDR2 YYNGEE come from the germline V gene. The CDR3 totals 13 residues. The germline V and J ends were trimmed by 1 base and 9 bases, with 11 bases remaining between them. CDR3 sequence reads: CASSVRPLGEQFF. DNA of the CDR3: TGTGCCAGCAGCGTACGGCCCCTAGGTGAGCAGTTCTTC.

The V call is TRBV13, the J call TRBJ2-7, with D tentatively TRBD1 (6 bases). The CDR3 contains 12 residues. Germline loops: CDR1 PRHDT, CDR2 FYEKMQ (reference sequence). Between the trimmed V and J ends, which lost 6 bases and 4 bases, there was a span of 10 bases. The CDR3 DNA is TGTGCCAGCAGGGCACAGGGTTACGAGCAGTACTTC. As protein: CASRAQGYEQYF.

V gene TRBV5-5 combines with J gene TRBJ2-2, with 12 positions matching TRBD2. Trimming at V came to 0 bases and at J to 6 bases, leaving 12 bases not matched to a gene. There are 19 residues in the CDR3. Germline V gene sequence: CDR1 SGHKS, CDR2 YYEKEE (reference sequence). The CDR3 DNA reads TGTGCCAGCAGCTTGGGGGGCCCACTAGCGGGAGGAATGGCCGGGGAGCTGTTTTTT. Protein sequence: CASSLGGPLAGGMAGELFF.

This clone was counted only a few times. The V call is TRBV3-1 (or the pseudogene TRBV3-2), the J call TRBJ1-1; D remains unclear. The CDR3 has 13 amino acids. The germline V gene encodes CDR1 LGHDT and CDR2 YNNKEL (reference sequence). V lost 4 bases, J lost 5 bases, and 11 bases lay in between. The CDR3 sequence is CASSRTAGTEAFF. CDR3 nucleotide sequence: TGTGCCAGCAGCCGTACGGCGGGGACTGAAGCTTTCTTT.

The chain recombines TRBV27 with TRBJ1-5, with D perhaps matching TRBD1 (5 bases). Trimming left V 6 bases short and J 6 bases short, with 15 bases between. CDR1 is MNHEY and CDR2 is SMNVEV in the germline V gene (reference sequence). The CDR3 runs 14 residues. CDR3 DNA sequence: TGTGCCAGCAGGAGGCAGGGAGGGTTTCAGCCCCAGCATTTT. Translated: CASRRQGGFQPQHF.

V usage is TRBV28 and J usage is TRBJ2-1; 7 bases fit TRBD1. Germline V gene data show CDR1 as MDHEN and CDR2 as SYDVKM. This CDR3 has 15 amino acids. With 8 bases clipped from V and 2 bases from J, the junction kept 9 bases outside the gene matches. The CDR3 loop reads CASDPLTGAYNEQFF. The CDR3 DNA reads as TGTGCCAGCGACCCTCTTACAGGGGCCTACAATGAGCAGTTCTTC.

V is TRBV9 and J is TRBJ1-4; D is uncertain. The CDR3 is 14 residues long. Germline V lookup: CDR1 SGDLS, CDR2 YYNGEE. Trimming removed 0 bases from V and 7 bases from J, with 10 bases in between. DNA of the CDR3: TGTGCCAGCAGCGTAGAGTTAAGGAGTGAAAAACTGTTTTTT. Protein sequence: CASSVELRSEKLFF.

J is TRBJ2-6 and V is TRBV4-1; D perhaps matches TRBD2 (6 bases). Germline-derived CDR1 and CDR2 are MGHRA and YSYEKL. This CDR3 comprises 16 residues. The V and J ends lost 3 bases and 0 bases respectively, with 9 bases between them. Here the CDR3 reads CASSHRGTSGANVLTF. CDR3 bases: TGCGCCAGCAGCCACCGCGGGACCTCTGGGGCCAACGTCCTGACTTTC.

The chain uses TRBV19 and TRBJ1-5, with a possible D match to TRBD1 (6 bases). CDR3 length: 15 amino acids. Looked up from germline, CDR1 is LNHDA and CDR2 is SQIVND (reference sequence). V lost 5 bases and J lost 0, with 11 bases in between. The CDR3 sequence: CASSLDSYSNQPQHF. The CDR3 bases are TGTGCCAGTAGTCTGGACAGTTATAGCAATCAGCCCCAGCATTTT.

This sequence joins TRBV19 and TRBJ2-6; TRBD1 matches 8 bases. Per germline, CDR1 LNHDA and CDR2 SQIVND (reference sequence). The CDR3 totals 17 residues. Trimming cost V 8 bases and J 1 base; bases outside gene matches: 10. CDR3 in amino acids: CASQLQGGLSGANVLTF. CDR3 DNA sequence: TGTGCCAGTCAATTACAGGGGGGCTTATCTGGGGCCAACGTCCTGACTTTC.

The genes are TRBV12-3 or TRBV12-4 and TRBJ2-5; no clear D gene. CDR3 size: 13 residues. Trimming left V 1 base short and J 4 bases short, with 7 bases between. CDR3 protein: CASSLDLGETQYF. The DNA of the CDR3 is TGTGCCAGCAGTTTAGATCTAGGAGAGACCCAGTACTTC.

A single count supports this clone. The V and J genes are TRBV2 and TRBJ2-1; the D gene is possibly TRBD1 (5 bases). The CDR3 runs 14 residues. From germline, CDR1 is SNHLY and CDR2 FYNNEI. With 7 bases removed from V and 6 bases from J, the gap between germline ends came to 16 bases. The CDR3 loop reads CASTSGGAFNEQFF. CDR3 bases: TGTGCCAGCACGTCCGGTGGGGCCTTCAATGAGCAGTTCTTC.

This sequence joins TRBV9 and TRBJ2-5, with 8 bases that match TRBD2. The germline CDR1 and CDR2 sequences are SGDLS and YYNGEE. Trimming took 3 bases from V and 1 from J; bases not matched to a gene: 17. This CDR3 is built from 19 residues. CDR3: CASSESVQRAGALQETQYF. CDR3 bases: TGTGCCAGCAGCGAGAGCGTACAGCGAGCGGGAGCCCTCCAAGAGACCCAGTACTTC.

The chain links TRBV7-9 to TRBJ1-5; D uncertain. The CDR3 loop spans 13 amino acids. From germline, CDR1 is SEHNR and CDR2 FQNEAQ (reference sequence). Trimming left V 7 bases short and J 9 bases short, with 16 bases between. In DNA form, the CDR3 reads TGTGCCAGCACTTCCCAAGGAGGAGGGCCCCAGCATTTT. Its translation is CASTSQGGGPQHF.

V is TRBV28 and J is TRBJ1-5; D is perhaps TRBD1 (5 bases). Germline CDR1 reads MDHEN; CDR2 reads SYDVKM. The CDR3 runs 14 residues. Trimming stripped 3 bases from V and 1 base from J, with 7 bases between. The CDR3: CASSFRGSNQPQHF. CDR3 DNA: TGTGCCAGCAGTTTTCGGGGGAGCAATCAGCCCCAGCATTTT.

The rearrangement uses TRBV3-1 (or the pseudogene TRBV3-2) and TRBJ2-3; D is unclear. CDR1 LGHDT and CDR2 YNNKEL come from the germline V gene (reference sequence). CDR3 length equals 15 residues. The V gene lost 3 bases and the J gene lost 2 bases, with 12 bases spanning the gap. CDR3 DNA: TGTGCCAGCAGCCACCACCAAGACTTCACAGATACGCAGTATTTT. The encoded protein is CASSHHQDFTDTQYF.

The chain uses TRBV6-1 and TRBJ2-7, with D perhaps matching TRBD1 (5 bases). V was cut by 1 base and J by 1 base, with 14 bases left in between. The CDR3 loop spans 16 amino acids. The germline V gene has CDR1 MNHNS and CDR2 SASEGT. This chain's CDR3 is CASSEGLGAGSYEQYF. CDR3 sequence (DNA): TGTGCCAGCAGTGAAGGATTGGGCGCAGGGTCCTACGAGCAGTACTTC.

The chain employs TRBV6-5 and TRBJ2-7, with 12 bases aligning to TRBD1. Per the germline V gene, CDR1 is MNHEY and CDR2 is SVGAGI. Trimming at V came to 6 bases and at J to 6 bases, leaving 9 bases not matched to a gene. The CDR3 is 15 residues long. Here the CDR3 reads CASRSRGTGGSEQYF. As DNA, the CDR3 is TGTGCCAGCAGGAGCCGGGGGACAGGGGGCAGCGAGCAGTACTTC.

This chain joins TRBV14 and TRBJ2-3; 11 bases are a match to TRBD2. This CDR3 spans 16 amino acids. The V gene's germline CDR1 is SGHDN and CDR2 FVKESK. V was pared by 4 bases and J by 7 bases, with 10 bases of the junction left unmatched. The CDR3 DNA sequence: TGTGCCAGCAGCCCCCAAGTTAGCGGGGGGGATAATACGCAGTATTTT. Its translation is CASSPQVSGGDNTQYF.

This chain joins TRBV28 and TRBJ1-5; the D is unclear. This CDR3 is 16 amino acids long. CDR1 is MDHEN, CDR2 SYDVKM, per germline. V lost 6 bases to trimming and J lost 7 bases, with 22 bases between them. The CDR3 is CASSPSTPTGGQPQHF. The CDR3 bases are TGTGCCAGCAGCCCATCAACCCCGACGGGAGGGCAGCCCCAGCATTTT. The variable domain in full, completed from reference TRBV28 and TRBJ1-5, reads DVKVTQSSRYLVKRTGEKVFLECVQDMDHENMFWYRQDPGLGLRLIYFSYDVKMKEKGDIPEGYSVSREKKERFSLILESASTNQTSMYLCASSPSTPTGGQPQHFGDGTRLSIL.

The chain links TRBV20-1 to TRBJ2-3, with D hard to call. The CDR3 runs 11 residues. In germline, CDR1 is DFQATT, CDR2 SNEGSKA (reference sequence). V lost 2 bases, J lost 6 bases, and 6 bases lay in between. The CDR3 loop is CSARHLDTQYF. The DNA of the CDR3 is TGCAGTGCTAGACATTTGGATACGCAGTATTTT.

The chain employs TRBV10-3 and TRBJ1-1, with 8 bases matching TRBD1. After removal of 5 bases from V and 5 bases from J, the junction contained 10 bases not matched to a gene. The CDR3 totals 15 residues. Germline V gene lookup returns CDR1 ENHRY and CDR2 SYGVKD. CDR3 loop: CAISSRGPPSTEAFF. The CDR3, as DNA: TGTGCCATCAGTAGCAGGGGGCCTCCCTCGACTGAAGCTTTCTTT.

The V and J genes are TRBV18 and TRBJ1-2; D uncertain. CDR1 is KGHSH, CDR2 LQKENI, per germline. The CDR3 totals 13 residues. V was trimmed by 3 bases and J by 1 base, leaving 6 bases between them. CDR3 nucleotides: TGTGCCAGCTCACCGACAAATAACTATGGCTACACCTTC. Translation gives CASSPTNNYGYTF.

V gene TRBV28 combines with J gene TRBJ1-1; the D gene is possibly TRBD1 (5 bases). CDR1 MDHEN and CDR2 SYDVKM come from the germline V gene. The germline V and J ends were trimmed by 2 bases and 7 bases, with 11 bases remaining between them. The CDR3 runs to 13 residues. In nucleotides, the CDR3 is TGTGCCAGCAGTTTACTGGGGCCCGGTGAAGCTTTCTTT. Translating it yields CASSLLGPGEAFF.

This chain links TRBV3-1 (or the pseudogene TRBV3-2) with TRBJ2-1; possible D gene TRBD2, 6 bases. Trimming took 4 bases from V and 9 from J, leaving 28 bases between them. The V gene's germline CDR1 is LGHDT and CDR2 YNNKEL (reference sequence). This CDR3 comprises 18 residues. CDR3: CASSPPLSTILRGGEQFF. The CDR3 DNA reads as TGTGCCAGCAGCCCACCGCTATCGACGATTCTAAGGGGAGGTGAGCAGTTCTTC.